Each of the 28 T cell receptor beta chains below was sequenced from the same sample in a study of CD8 T cells in Susac syndrome. With random hexamers, reverse transcription was performed on about 0.5 to 1 ug of RNA. TCRdb recomputed calls from the immunoSEQ multiplex PCR reads with MiXCR, one row per CDR3 protein. Found here are about 140,000 distinct CDR3 sequences, approximately 95% of them singletons; the top ten hold 0.18%. What was sequenced was CD8+ T cells from PBMCs. The source is a human donor with Susac syndrome.

The rearrangement links TRBV4-1 to TRBJ2-7, with 12 nucleotides matching TRBD2. Trimming cost V 4 bases and J 2 bases; bases outside gene matches: 3. The CDR3 sequence is 15 residues long. Germline V CDR1 and CDR2: MGHRA, YSYEKL. The DNA of the CDR3 is TGCGCCAGCAGCCGTGGGACTAGCGGGCCCTACGAGCAGTACTTC. Encoded protein: CASSRGTSGPYEQYF.

This sequence joins TRBV27 and TRBJ1-5; 7 bases agree with TRBD1. CDR1 is MNHEY, CDR2 SMNVEV, per germline (reference sequence). This CDR3 comprises 14 residues. V was pared by 4 bases and J by 7 bases, with 7 bases of the junction left unmatched. The CDR3 reads CASSWGIGGQPQHF. DNA of the CDR3: TGTGCCAGCAGTTGGGGGATAGGGGGCCAGCCCCAGCATTTT.

The V and J genes are TRBV20-1 and TRBJ2-2; D not resolved. Trimming pared 5 bases from V and 6 bases from J, leaving 7 bases between. CDR1 and CDR2 from the germline V gene are DFQATT and SNEGSKA (reference sequence). The CDR3 sequence is 11 residues long. This CDR3 is CSASLAGELFF. For the CDR3, the DNA is TGCAGTGCTTCCCTAGCCGGGGAGCTGTTTTTT.

The chain joins TRBV7-2 to TRBJ2-7; no clear D. Deletions cut 1 base from V and 3 bases from J, with 13 bases between. CDR3 length equals 15 residues. The germline V gene encodes CDR1 SGHTA and CDR2 FQGNSA. In DNA, the CDR3 is TGTGCCAGCAGCTTAGTTACCTCACCTAACTACGAGCAGTACTTC. Protein sequence: CASSLVTSPNYEQYF.

CDR3 DNA sequence: TGTGCCAGCAGCTTAGAAGGGGTCCGGGACAGGGGGTTTGAGACCCAGTACTTC. It yields the protein CASSLEGVRDRGFETQYF. The genes are TRBV7-9 and TRBJ2-5; 11 nucleotides align to TRBD1. The CDR3 length is 18 residues. J gave up 5 bases and V 1 base, and 12 bases lay outside the gene matches. Germline CDR1 is SEHNR and CDR2 is FQNEAQ (reference sequence).

This sequence joins TRBV12-3 or TRBV12-4 and TRBJ1-5; D gene ambiguous. V lost 3 bases and J lost 6, with 12 bases in between. The CDR3 contains 14 residues. CDR3 sequence: CASSFKGTGQPQHF. CDR3 DNA: TGTGCCAGCAGTTTCAAGGGAACGGGTCAGCCCCAGCATTTT.

This chain joins TRBV11-2 and TRBJ2-5; no clear D. The CDR3 has 14 amino acids. Trimming shortened V by 5 bases and J by 0 bases, and 10 bases separated the two germline ends. Germline lookup yields CDR1 SGHAT and CDR2 FQNNGV. The CDR3 is CASSPTANQETQYF. The CDR3 DNA sequence: TGTGCCAGCAGCCCCACAGCGAACCAAGAGACCCAGTACTTC.

The chain has TRBV7-9 and TRBJ2-2, with 12 bases identical to TRBD1. V gave up 4 bases and J gave up 7 bases; unmatched junction bases: 7. Germline CDR1 and CDR2: SEHNR and FQNEAQ (reference sequence). The CDR3 runs 16 residues. CDR3 loop: CASSSPGQGASGELFF. The CDR3 DNA follows: TGTGCCAGCAGCTCGCCGGGACAGGGGGCAAGCGGGGAGCTGTTTTTT.

The CDR3 DNA reads as TGTGCCTGGACCCCACGGTGGGGGGCGAGCACAGATACGCAGTATTTT. This codes for CAWTPRWGASTDTQYF. V is TRBV30 and J is TRBJ2-3; D may correspond to TRBD1 or TRBD2 (6 bases each). Germline-derived CDR1 and CDR2 are GTSNPN and SVGIG (reference sequence). Trimming took 4 bases from V and 0 from J, leaving 17 bases between them. The CDR3 runs 16 residues.

The CDR3 reads CASSPGWGNQPQHF. In nucleotides, the CDR3 is TGTGCCAGTAGCCCCGGATGGGGCAATCAGCCCCAGCATTTT. V and J are TRBV19 and TRBJ1-5, with no clear D. Trimming removed 6 bases at V and 2 bases at J, with 11 bases between. CDR3 length: 14 residues. Germline V gene lookup returns CDR1 LNHDA and CDR2 SQIVND (reference sequence).

This chain uses TRBV30 with TRBJ1-5; D not certain. Germline loops: CDR1 GTSNPN, CDR2 SVGIG (reference sequence). This CDR3 has 14 residues. Trimming took 3 bases from V and 1 from J, leaving 10 bases between them. The DNA of the CDR3 is TGTGCCTGGAGCACCCGAGAGAGCAATCAGCCCCAGCATTTT. Translation gives CAWSTRESNQPQHF.

The chain uses TRBV5-4 and TRBJ1-4; no definite D call. The V gene lost 0 bases and the J gene lost 4 bases, with 16 bases spanning the gap. CDR3 length: 17 residues. Germline lookup yields CDR1 SGHNT and CDR2 YYREEE (reference sequence). CDR3 residues: CASSLDGPPQINEKLFF. The CDR3 DNA follows: TGTGCCAGCAGCTTGGATGGCCCTCCGCAGATTAATGAAAAACTGTTTTTT.

The chain uses TRBV11-2 and TRBJ2-1; D call uncertain. CDR1 and CDR2 (germline): SGHAT, FQNNGV. The CDR3 runs 12 residues. V lost 7 bases and J lost 0, with 4 bases in between. The CDR3 region is CASKDSYNEQFF. In DNA, the CDR3 is TGTGCCAGCAAGGACTCCTACAATGAGCAGTTCTTC.

The chain joins TRBV7-9 to TRBJ2-1; D is possibly TRBD2 (5 bases). Trimming stripped 1 base from V and 7 bases from J, with 11 bases between. This CDR3 spans 14 amino acids. Germline CDR1 SEHNR, CDR2 FQNEAQ (reference sequence). CDR3 DNA: TGTGCCAGCAGCTTAGGAGACTACCTGAATGAGCAGTTCTTC. Protein product: CASSLGDYLNEQFF.

This chain connects TRBV20-1 to TRBJ2-7, with D maybe TRBD1 (6 bases). V was shortened by 0 bases and J by 0 bases, with 12 bases between the two germline ends. The germline CDR1 and CDR2 sequences are DFQATT and SNEGSKA (reference sequence). The CDR3 spans 15 residues. The CDR3, as DNA: TGCAGTGCTAGAGAACAGGGATATAGCTCCTACGAGCAGTACTTC. It translates to CSAREQGYSSYEQYF.

The rearrangement links TRBV4-2 to TRBJ2-7; no clear D. Germline V gene lookup returns CDR1 LGHNA and CDR2 YNFKEQ. V gave up 3 bases and J gave up 0 bases, with 6 bases separating them. This CDR3 spans 13 amino acids. The CDR3 reads CASSHGPSYEQYF. The CDR3 region has the DNA TGTGCCAGCAGCCACGGCCCCTCCTACGAGCAGTACTTC.

The chain links TRBV29-1 to TRBJ1-1; the match to TRBD1 covers 7 bases. V trimming: 4 bases; J trimming: 1 base; junction bases outside the gene matches: 3. The CDR3 runs to 13 residues. Germline V gene data show CDR1 as SQVTM and CDR2 as ANQGSEA. The CDR3 sequence: CSVVGGGNTEAFF. The CDR3 DNA reads as TGCAGCGTTGTAGGGGGCGGGAACACTGAAGCTTTCTTT.

The genes are TRBV5-4 and TRBJ2-3; unclear D gene. In germline, CDR1 is SGHNT, CDR2 YYREEE (reference sequence). V was pared by 4 bases and J by 7 bases, with 7 bases between. CDR3 size: 11 residues. DNA of the CDR3: TGTGCCAGCAGCAGCCCCAATACGCAGTATTTT. This sequence encodes CASSSPNTQYF.

The chain is built from TRBV28 and TRBJ1-1, with D uncertain. The CDR3 loop spans 12 amino acids. Germline CDR1 and CDR2: MDHEN and SYDVKM. Trimming stripped 7 bases from V and 6 bases from J, with 12 bases between. The CDR3 region is CASTSAGAEAFF. CDR3 nucleotides: TGTGCCAGCACCAGCGCAGGAGCTGAAGCTTTCTTT.

The chain carries TRBV7-3 and TRBJ2-2; TRBD1 is a possible D gene (5 bases). The CDR3 is 17 residues long. Looked up from germline, CDR1 is SGHTA and CDR2 is FQGTGA. The V gene lost 7 bases and the J gene lost 0 bases, with 18 bases spanning the gap. DNA for the CDR3: TGTGCCAGCACCAAGGGCCCCGGACAAGCGAACACCGGGGAGCTGTTTTTT. Its translation is CASTKGPGQANTGELFF.

The rearrangement joins TRBV29-1 to TRBJ2-7; TRBD2 matches 11 bases. Germline V lookup: CDR1 SQVTM, CDR2 ANQGSEA. This CDR3 has 13 amino acids. The trim removed 7 bases at V and 3 bases at J, leaving 5 bases unmatched. The CDR3 loop reads CSGILAGDYEQYF. The CDR3, as DNA: TGCAGCGGTATACTAGCGGGAGACTACGAGCAGTACTTC.

The chain has TRBV9 and TRBJ1-1; 8 bases map to TRBD1. The length of the CDR3 is 12 residues. J gave up 11 bases and V 3 bases, and 6 bases lay outside the gene matches. Germline-derived CDR1 and CDR2 are SGDLS and YYNGEE. The CDR3 sequence: CASSEGQGVAFF. DNA for the CDR3: TGTGCCAGCAGCGAAGGACAGGGCGTCGCTTTCTTT.

This clonotype was counted a few times. The chain uses TRBV19 and TRBJ1-1, with D uncertain. Germline lookup yields CDR1 LNHDA and CDR2 SQIVND (reference sequence). CDR3 length equals 12 residues. Trimming pared 7 bases from V and 1 base from J, leaving 7 bases between. The CDR3 sequence: CASMAGNTEAFF. The CDR3 nucleotides read TGTGCCAGTATGGCCGGGAACACTGAAGCTTTCTTT.

The sample holds one count of this clonotype. The chain links TRBV5-4 to TRBJ1-1; 9 bases are a match to TRBD1. V shed 3 bases, J shed 1 base, and the junction held 1 base outside the gene matches. This CDR3 comprises 14 residues. From germline, CDR1 is SGHNT and CDR2 YYREEE (reference sequence). The CDR3 protein is CASSWTGENTEAFF. As DNA, the CDR3 is TGTGCCAGCAGCTGGACAGGGGAGAACACTGAAGCTTTCTTT.

This clonotype has only a few counts. The rearrangement uses TRBV6-1 and TRBJ2-5; TRBD1 matches 9 bases. The CDR3 is 15 amino acids. Germline V lookup: CDR1 MNHNS, CDR2 SASEGT. J was trimmed by 5 bases and V by 3 bases; bases with no gene match: 7. The CDR3 spells CASSDGTGMIETQYF. The CDR3 DNA sequence: TGTGCCAGCAGTGATGGGACAGGGATGATTGAGACCCAGTACTTC.

The J gene is TRBJ2-7, the V gene TRBV28, with D tentatively TRBD1 (6 bases). The germline V and J ends were trimmed by 10 bases and 3 bases, with 13 bases remaining between them. CDR3 length: 12 residues. From germline, CDR1 is MDHEN and CDR2 SYDVKM. The CDR3 coding sequence is TGTGCCACCAGGGACACCGACTACGAGCAGTACTTC. Translation gives CATRDTDYEQYF.

For the CDR3, the DNA is TGTGCCAGCATTTCACCGGGACAGGAAGCTTTCTTT. Its translation: CASISPGQEAFF. This chain uses TRBV12-3 or TRBV12-4 with TRBJ1-1; 7 nucleotides line up with TRBD1. V shed 7 bases, J shed 8 bases, and the junction held 7 bases outside the gene matches. The CDR3 is 12 amino acids.

The V and J genes are TRBV7-9 and TRBJ2-1; no clear D gene. This CDR3 contains 14 residues. The germline gives CDR1 SEHNR, CDR2 FQNEAQ (reference sequence). V lost 4 bases, J lost 2 bases, and 9 bases lay in between. CDR3 sequence: CASSSEYTYNEQFF. CDR3 DNA sequence: TGTGCCAGCAGCTCCGAATATACCTACAATGAGCAGTTCTTC. The full variable domain, with the rest looked up from reference TRBV7-9 and TRBJ2-1, is DTGVSQNPRHKITKRGQNVTFRCDPISEHNRLYWYRQTLGQGPEFLTYFQNEAQLEKSRLLSDRFSAERPKGSFSTLEIQRTEQGDSAMYLCASSSEYTYNEQFFGPGTRLTVL.